The 23 T cell receptor beta chains below come from one sample, sequenced in a study of cytomegalovirus exposure and HLA in healthy donors. The PCR employed 60 Vbeta primers together with 13 Jbeta primers. Sequencing used immunoSEQ multiplex PCR; TCRdb keeps in-frame clones, though not all of them. The repertoire has about 190,000 clones, about 77% of them found once; the top ten carry more than 4.5%. The source material was PBMCs. The receptors derive from a man in his thirties or forties in good health and CMV-seropositive.

The rearrangement links TRBV4-2 to TRBJ2-3; 8 bases are shared with TRBD2. The CDR3 totals 15 residues. Germline assignment: CDR1 LGHNA and CDR2 YNFKEQ. The V gene end was trimmed by 3 bases and the J gene end by 5 bases; junction bases not matched to a gene: 7. The CDR3 loop reads CASSQIAGSVDTQYF. The CDR3 DNA reads TGTGCCAGCAGCCAGATAGCGGGGTCGGTAGATACGCAGTATTTT.

The chain employs TRBV9 and TRBJ1-4; D unresolved. The length of the CDR3 is 14 residues. Trimming left V 4 bases short and J 0 bases short, with 7 bases between. From germline, CDR1 is SGDLS and CDR2 YYNGEE. The CDR3 is CASSRTPTNEKLFF. DNA for the CDR3: TGTGCCAGCAGCCGCACTCCAACTAATGAAAAACTGTTTTTT.

CDR3 in DNA: TGTGCCAGCAGTCCTCGGACAGGCTACAATGAGCAGTTCTTC. Its translation is CASSPRTGYNEQFF. The gene calls are TRBV25-1 and TRBJ2-1, with 7 positions matching TRBD1. V shed 5 bases and J 3 bases; nucleotides not matched to a gene: 4. The CDR3 sequence is 14 residues long. Per germline, CDR1 MGHDK and CDR2 SYGVNS. The complete variable domain, with remaining parts taken from reference TRBV25-1 and TRBJ2-1, reads EADIYQTPRYLVIGTGKKITLECSQTMGHDKMYWYQQDPGMELHLIHYSYGVNSTEKGDLSSESTVSRIRTEHFPLTLESARPSHTSQYLCASSPRTGYNEQFFGPGTRLTVL.

This clone has only one observation. The V gene is TRBV19, the J gene TRBJ1-2; 10 bases line up with TRBD1. V lost 6 bases to trimming and J lost 1 base; unmatched junction nucleotides: 8. This CDR3 has 16 amino acids. CDR1 is LNHDA and CDR2 is SQIVND in the germline V gene (reference sequence). CDR3 amino acids: CASSHPGQGVNYGYTF. Here the CDR3 DNA reads TGTGCCAGTAGCCACCCAGGACAGGGGGTTAACTATGGCTACACCTTC. The whole variable domain, filled in from reference TRBV19 and TRBJ1-2, reads DGGITQSPKYLFRKEGQNVTLSCEQNLNHDAMYWYRQDPGQGLRLIYYSQIVNDFQKGDIAEGYSVSREKKESFPLTVTSAQKNPTAFYLCASSHPGQGVNYGYTFGSGTRLTVV.

The CDR3 sequence: CATWTGSYNEQFF. CDR3 coding DNA: TGTGCCACCTGGACAGGGTCCTACAATGAGCAGTTCTTC. The V and J genes are TRBV19 and TRBJ2-1, with 8 bases that match TRBD1. Germline CDR1 and CDR2: LNHDA and SQIVND (reference sequence). The CDR3 is made up of 13 amino acids. V lost 10 bases and J lost 1; bases outside the gene matches: 3.

A few counts support this clone. The J gene is TRBJ1-4, the V gene TRBV4-2; D is unclear. In germline, CDR1 is LGHNA, CDR2 YNFKEQ. The V end lost 3 bases, the J end lost 0 bases, and 11 bases lay between the germline ends. This CDR3 is 16 amino acids long. The CDR3 is CASSQSYSSTNEKLFF. Written as DNA, the CDR3 is TGTGCCAGCAGCCAGTCCTACAGTTCAACTAATGAAAAACTGTTTTTT.

This clone was counted a single time. The chain recombines TRBV9 with TRBJ2-1; TRBD2 matches at 8 bases. This CDR3 is built from 14 residues. Germline V gene data show CDR1 as SGDLS and CDR2 as YYNGEE. V lost 0 bases, J lost 6 bases, and 2 bases stayed unmatched. The CDR3 DNA reads TGTGCCAGCAGCGTAGGAACTAGCGGCAATGAGCAGTTCTTC. Translation: CASSVGTSGNEQFF.

The chain is built from TRBV10-3 and TRBJ2-7; 8 positions match TRBD1. There are 15 residues in the CDR3. From germline, CDR1 is ENHRY and CDR2 SYGVKD. V dropped 0 bases and J dropped 6; count of bases not matched to a gene: 7. Written as DNA, the CDR3 is TGTGCCATCAGTGAGTCGAACACAGGGGGTCCCGAGCAGTACTTC. It is translated as CAISESNTGGPEQYF.

This clone appeared once. The chain joins TRBV29-1 to TRBJ1-4; 8 nucleotides agree with TRBD1. J was trimmed by 10 bases and V by 0 bases; bases with no gene match: 4. Germline V gene sequence: CDR1 SQVTM, CDR2 ANQGSEA. There are 13 residues in the CDR3. The CDR3: CSVEETGAGKLFF. CDR3 coding DNA: TGCAGCGTTGAAGAGACAGGGGCGGGAAAACTGTTTTTT.

The chain employs TRBV19 and TRBJ2-5; 12 bases are a match to TRBD2. The tail of the sequence fits TRBJ2-7 better, so the J call may be wrong. Germline assignment: CDR1 LNHDA and CDR2 SQIVND (reference sequence). The length of the CDR3 is 15 residues. CDR3: CASSSGLAGRYEQYF. In nucleotides, the CDR3 is TGTGCCAGTAGTAGTGGACTAGCGGGGAGATACGAGCAGTACTTC.

Concerning this clone: A junction boundary mismatches the germline segment, possibly from a read error. This chain links TRBV7-7 with TRBJ2-3; D uncertain. This CDR3 region has 13 residues. Germline V gives CDR1 SSHAT, CDR2 FNYEAQ (reference sequence). This CDR3 is CASSPTSTDTQYF. CDR3 sequence (DNA): TGTGCTAGCAGCCCTACGAGCACAGATACGCAGTATTTT. Combining the CDR3 with reference TRBV7-7 and TRBJ2-3 gives the whole variable domain GAGVSQSPRYKVTKRGQDVTLRCDPISSHATLYWYQQALGQGPEFLTYFNYEAQPDKSGLPSDRFSAERPEGSISTLTIQRTEQRDSAMYRCASSPTSTDTQYFGPGTRLTVL.

V and J are TRBV28 and TRBJ2-2; the D gene is possibly TRBD2 (7 bases). V was cut by 3 bases and J by 1 base, with 9 bases left in between. Germline V gene lookup returns CDR1 MDHEN and CDR2 SYDVKM. This CDR3 comprises 15 residues. The CDR3 DNA is TGTGCCAGCAGTTTCGGGGGGCTGAACACCGGGGAGCTGTTTTTT. This codes for CASSFGGLNTGELFF. Drawing the rest from reference TRBV28 and TRBJ2-2, the complete variable domain is DVKVTQSSRYLVKRTGEKVFLECVQDMDHENMFWYRQDPGLGLRLIYFSYDVKMKEKGDIPEGYSVSREKKERFSLILESASTNQTSMYLCASSFGGLNTGELFFGEGSRLTVL.

The rearrangement links TRBV27 to TRBJ2-7; possible D gene TRBD2, 6 bases. CDR1 and CDR2 from the germline V gene are MNHEY and SMNVEV (reference sequence). V was trimmed by 8 bases and J by 1 base, leaving 12 bases between them. The CDR3 length is 13 residues. In DNA form, the CDR3 reads TGTGCCAGCTGTCGAAGCGGGTCCTACGAGCAGTACTTC. It is translated as CASCRSGSYEQYF.

This clone was seen only once. The chain has TRBV25-1 and TRBJ2-3, with no clear D. CDR3 length: 10 residues. The V end was cut by 5 bases, the J end by 7 bases, with 4 bases between. The V gene's germline CDR1 is MGHDK and CDR2 SYGVNS. The CDR3 coding sequence is TGTGCCAGCAGTAACAATACGCAGTATTTT. Translating gives CASSNNTQYF.

On this clone: The sample has other DNA sequences that encode this CDR3 too. CDR3 amino acids: CASSQDPGTGELFF. DNA for the CDR3: TGCGCCAGCAGCCAAGATCCGGGGACCGGGGAGCTGTTTTTT. The genes are TRBV4-3 and TRBJ2-2; possibly TRBD2 for D (5 bases). The CDR3 sequence is 14 residues long. Trimming removed 0 bases at V and 5 bases at J, with 7 bases between. CDR1 and CDR2 from the germline V gene are LGHNA and YSLEER.

The chain joins TRBV29-1 to TRBJ2-7; 8 nucleotides align to TRBD2. The germline CDR1 and CDR2 sequences are SQVTM and ANQGSEA. V shed 8 bases, J shed 2 bases, and the junction held 17 bases outside the gene matches. The CDR3 length is 16 residues. CDR3 amino acids: CSPLNPTSGHPYEQYF. DNA for the CDR3: TGCAGCCCGCTGAACCCCACTAGCGGACACCCCTACGAGCAGTACTTC.

This clone was counted a few times. A read error may account for a junction end that differs from germline. The chain couples TRBV7-9 to TRBJ2-7; D gene ambiguous. The CDR3 loop spans 12 amino acids. CDR1 and CDR2 from the germline V gene are SEHNR and FQNEAQ (reference sequence). CDR3 nucleotide sequence: TGTTCCAGCAGCACTGACAACTACGAGCAGTACTTC. Its translation is CSSSTDNYEQYF.

CDR3 nucleotides: TGTGCCAGAAGCCCGGCCGATACTAGCACCCCTGGGAACATTCAGTACTTC. Translating gives CARSPADTSTPGNIQYF. The rearrangement uses TRBV5-3 and TRBJ2-4; maybe TRBD2 (6 bases). TRBV5-3 is an open reading frame, and its role is uncertain. The CDR3 contains 17 residues. V was pared by 4 bases and J by 7 bases, with 24 bases between.

The genes are TRBV7-2 and TRBJ2-5; weak D call: TRBD1 (5 bases). The CDR3 has 14 amino acids. The germline V gene has CDR1 SGHTA and CDR2 FQGNSA. The ends were cut back, 5 bases at V and 5 bases at J, with 15 bases in the middle. The DNA for the CDR3 is TGTGCCAGCAGCCCACAGGTGTTCGGGGAGACCCAGTACTTC. Its protein product is CASSPQVFGETQYF.

J is TRBJ2-7 and V is TRBV27; 10 bases agree with TRBD2. Trimming removed 6 bases from V and 4 bases from J; junction bases left unmatched: 3. There are 13 residues in the CDR3. Germline V CDR1 and CDR2: MNHEY, SMNVEV (reference sequence). The CDR3 sequence: CASRPSGSYEQYF. The CDR3 DNA reads TGTGCCAGCAGGCCTAGCGGGAGTTACGAGCAGTACTTC.

J is TRBJ1-1 and V is TRBV10-3, with 7 bases aligning to TRBD1. There are 14 residues in the CDR3. V dropped 4 bases and J dropped 3; count of bases not matched to a gene: 5. Germline V gene data show CDR1 as ENHRY and CDR2 as SYGVKD. CDR3 loop: CAISVGQGDTEAFF. The CDR3 coding sequence is TGTGCCATCAGTGTAGGGCAGGGGGACACTGAAGCTTTCTTT.

The rearrangement uses TRBV11-2 and TRBJ2-7; 9 bases align to TRBD1. This CDR3 is 16 amino acids long. V was pared by 5 bases and J by 5 bases, with 13 bases of the junction left unmatched. Germline V gives CDR1 SGHAT, CDR2 FQNNGV. CDR3 sequence reads: CASSAIQGARGNEQYF. The DNA for the CDR3 is TGTGCCAGCAGCGCCATACAGGGGGCCCGTGGCAACGAGCAGTACTTC.

This rearrangement joins TRBV6-1 to TRBJ1-4; D is perhaps TRBD1 (5 bases). V lost 6 bases, J lost 8 bases, and 16 bases lay in between. This CDR3 has 14 residues. Germline V gene data show CDR1 as MNHNS and CDR2 as SASEGT. The CDR3 bases are TGTGCCAGCAGAGCGGCCGCGGGGGACGAAAAACTGTTTTTT. It translates to CASRAAAGDEKLFF.